Listed here are 20 T cell receptor beta chains from one sample, sequenced in a study of shared clonotypes between healthy human individuals. Repertoires were generated with immunoSEQ multiplex PCR, while TCRdb's copy carries only in-frame clones and drops some. The table shows about 600,000 clones, with almost 97% occurring only once. Sequenced input: naive CD4+ T cells sorted from blood. Subset in this sample: CD45RA+ positively selected. The receptors shown here come from a woman in her twenties or thirties in good health.

J is TRBJ2-7 and V is TRBV6-1; 7 nucleotides align to TRBD1. This CDR3 has 12 amino acids. Germline V gene data show CDR1 as MNHNS and CDR2 as SASEGT. Trimming at V came to 11 bases and at J to 0 bases, leaving 4 bases not matched to a gene. The CDR3 DNA reads as TGTGCCGGGGGACAGCGCTCCTACGAGCAGTACTTC. Its translation: CAGGQRSYEQYF.

The chain carries TRBV7-8 and TRBJ2-5; no clear D gene. The CDR3 runs to 13 residues. In germline, CDR1 is SGHVS, CDR2 FQNEAQ. V dropped 5 bases and J dropped 5 bases, with 12 bases sitting between them. The CDR3 DNA sequence: TGTGCCAGCAGCCCTCCACGATACGAGACCCAGTACTTC. Protein: CASSPPRYETQYF.

The chain employs TRBV7-9 and TRBJ2-7, with 9 positions matching TRBD1. This CDR3 is built from 15 residues. The V gene's germline CDR1 is SEHNR and CDR2 FQNEAQ (reference sequence). V lost 5 bases, J lost 0 bases, and 5 bases stayed unmatched. The CDR3 reads CASSRQGVVSYEQYF. For the CDR3, the DNA is TGTGCCAGCAGCCGACAGGGGGTGGTCTCCTACGAGCAGTACTTC.

With respect to this clone: The sample has other DNA sequences that encode this CDR3 too. The chain links TRBV5-1 to TRBJ2-2, with 9 bases lining up with TRBD2. CDR1 and CDR2 from the germline V gene are SGHRS and YFSETQ. After removal of 0 bases from V and 4 bases from J, the junction contained 1 base not matched to a gene. There are 15 residues in the CDR3. CDR3 protein: CASSLAAGGTGELFF. The CDR3 DNA reads as TGCGCCAGCAGCTTGGCAGCGGGAGGCACCGGGGAGCTGTTTTTT.

In its sample, this clone was seen once. The gene calls are TRBV10-1 and TRBJ2-7; 11 bases are shared with TRBD2. The germline V gene encodes CDR1 WNHNN and CDR2 SYGVQD (reference sequence). The CDR3 totals 13 residues. V shed 5 bases, J shed 5 bases, and the junction held 2 bases outside the gene matches. DNA for the CDR3: TGCGCCAGCAGTCTACTAGCGGGAGACGAGCAGTACTTC. This encodes CASSLLAGDEQYF.

The gene calls are TRBV29-1 and TRBJ2-5; a possible D gene is TRBD2 (7 bases). Germline CDR1 SQVTM, CDR2 ANQGSEA. The CDR3 covers 12 residues. Deletions cut 6 bases from V and 5 bases from J, with 13 bases between. The CDR3: CSVGGERETQYF. Written as DNA, the CDR3 is TGCAGCGTAGGGGGGGAGAGGGAGACCCAGTACTTC. Supplemented by reference TRBV29-1 and TRBJ2-5, the full variable domain reads SAVISQKPSRDICQRGTSLTIQCQVDSQVTMMFWYRQQPGQSLTLIATANQGSEATYESGFVIDKFPISRPNLTFSTLTVSNMSPEDSSIYLCSVGGERETQYFGPGTRLLVL.

This chain connects TRBV2 to TRBJ2-1; perhaps D is TRBD1 or TRBD2 (5 bases each). Germline CDR1 and CDR2: SNHLY and FYNNEI. CDR3 size: 14 residues. V dropped 6 bases and J dropped 5 bases, with 14 bases sitting between them. The CDR3 coding sequence is TGTGCCAGCAGGGGGTGGGGGTCACACAATGAGCAGTTCTTC. Residues: CASRGWGSHNEQFF.

This clone has a single count. V gene TRBV29-1 combines with J gene TRBJ1-1, with a possible D match to TRBD1 (5 bases). Trimming left V 6 bases short and J 7 bases short, with 15 bases between. The V gene's germline CDR1 is SQVTM and CDR2 ANQGSEA. CDR3 length equals 12 residues. The CDR3 sequence: CSVLGGTVEAFF. The CDR3 DNA sequence: TGCAGCGTGTTAGGAGGGACCGTTGAAGCTTTCTTT.

CDR3 coding DNA: TGCGCCAGCAGCCCCCTAAATCTGCCTTCCTACGAGCAGTACTTC. Amino acid sequence: CASSPLNLPSYEQYF. The chain links TRBV4-1 to TRBJ2-5; the D is unclear. The last part of the DNA fits TRBJ2-7 better; the J call may be wrong. Germline V gives CDR1 MGHRA, CDR2 YSYEKL. The CDR3 is made up of 15 amino acids.

The genes are TRBV5-1 and TRBJ2-5; D is possibly TRBD1 or TRBD2 (5 bases each). The V end lost 4 bases, the J end lost 5 bases, and 18 bases lay between the germline ends. This CDR3 contains 15 residues. Germline assignment: CDR1 SGHRS and CDR2 YFSETQ. The CDR3 protein is CASSPRTRGRETQYF. CDR3 bases: TGCGCCAGCAGCCCCCGGACCCGGGGCAGGGAGACCCAGTACTTC.

The chain uses TRBV27 and TRBJ2-3; D is undetermined. The V end was cut by 0 bases, the J end by 3 bases, with 13 bases between. Germline V gene lookup returns CDR1 MNHEY and CDR2 SMNVEV (reference sequence). The CDR3 extends over 16 amino acids. The CDR3 DNA reads TGTGCCAGCAGTTTATCTCTGACTCAATATACAGATACGCAGTATTTT. This translates into CASSLSLTQYTDTQYF.

For this clone: Additional DNA sequences in this sample encode the identical CDR3. The chain is built from TRBV2 and TRBJ2-7; D uncertain. This CDR3 contains 11 residues. Germline V CDR1 and CDR2: SNHLY, FYNNEI. The V and J ends lost 4 bases and 1 base respectively, with 2 bases between them. CDR3 loop: CASSASYEQYF. For the CDR3, the DNA is TGTGCCAGCAGTGCTTCCTACGAGCAGTACTTC.

The genes are TRBV2 and TRBJ2-1; no clear D gene. The CDR3 consists of 15 residues. The germline CDR1 and CDR2 sequences are SNHLY and FYNNEI. Between the trimmed V and J ends, which lost 3 bases and 0 bases, there was a span of 9 bases. The CDR3 nucleotides are TGTGCCAGCAGTGATTTGGAGAGCTCCTACAATGAGCAGTTCTTC. Protein sequence: CASSDLESSYNEQFF. Full variable domain (missing parts from reference TRBV2 and TRBJ2-1): EPEVTQTPSHQVTQMGQEVILRCVPISNHLYFYWYRQILGQKVEFLVSFYNNEISEKSEIFDDQFSVERPDGSNFTLKIRSTKLEDSAMYFCASSDLESSYNEQFFGPGTRLTVL.

The chain couples TRBV5-8 to TRBJ2-5; TRBD2 aligns across 7 bases. J lost 11 bases, V lost 5 bases, and 6 bases had no gene match. This CDR3 contains 11 residues. Looked up from germline, CDR1 is SGHTS and CDR2 is YDEGEE. The CDR3 reads CASSFSGGQYF. CDR3 in DNA: TGTGCCAGCAGTTTTTCCGGGGGGCAGTACTTC.

The chain couples TRBV9 to TRBJ2-3; D gene ambiguous. CDR1 and CDR2 (germline): SGDLS, YYNGEE. The CDR3 runs 13 residues. V lost 0 bases, J lost 3 bases, and 5 bases lay in between. The CDR3 sequence is CASSVEVTDTQYF. The CDR3 region has the DNA TGTGCCAGCAGCGTAGAGGTAACAGATACGCAGTATTTT.

The chain couples TRBV28 to TRBJ2-3; D call uncertain. Germline loops: CDR1 MDHEN, CDR2 SYDVKM. V was cut by 3 bases and J by 10 bases, with 14 bases left in between. This CDR3 is 13 amino acids long. Written as DNA, the CDR3 is TGTGCCAGCAGTTTGGGCGAACACCTACCGCAGTATTTT. This codes for CASSLGEHLPQYF.

The chain couples TRBV5-4 to TRBJ1-4; 12 positions match TRBD1. Germline trimming cut 3 bases from V and 2 bases from J; bases unmatched to any gene: 8. The germline CDR1 and CDR2 sequences are SGHNT and YYREEE (reference sequence). The CDR3 contains 18 residues. CDR3 region: CASSSSEGQGATNEKLFF. The CDR3 nucleotides read TGTGCCAGCAGCTCTTCCGAGGGACAGGGGGCGACTAATGAAAAACTGTTTTTT. Full variable domain (remainder filled in from reference TRBV5-4 and TRBJ1-4): ETGVTQSPTHLIKTRGQQVTLRCSSQSGHNTVSWYQQALGQGPQFIFQYYREEENGRGNFPPRFSGLQFPNYSSELNVNALELDDSALYLCASSSSEGQGATNEKLFFGSGTQLSVL.

The chain combines TRBV7-8 with TRBJ2-3, with 7 bases aligning to TRBD2. J was trimmed by 2 bases and V by 4 bases; bases with no gene match: 9. CDR1 and CDR2 (germline): SGHVS, FQNEAQ. The CDR3 totals 16 residues. The CDR3 DNA sequence: TGTGCCAGCAGCTCTTTCCCTAGCGGCCCCACAGATACGCAGTATTTT. Translation gives CASSSFPSGPTDTQYF.

V gene TRBV6-5 combines with J gene TRBJ1-5; the D gene is possibly TRBD1 (5 bases). From germline, CDR1 is MNHEY and CDR2 SVGAGI. V shed 6 bases and J shed 0 bases, with 12 bases lying between them. The CDR3 has 15 amino acids. The CDR3 region is CASRIQAYSNQPQHF. DNA of the CDR3: TGTGCCAGCAGGATACAGGCGTATAGCAATCAGCCCCAGCATTTT.

The rearrangement uses TRBV28 and TRBJ1-2, with 8 positions matching TRBD1. Trimming cost V 8 bases and J 5 bases; bases outside gene matches: 10. Germline lookup yields CDR1 MDHEN and CDR2 SYDVKM. This CDR3 spans 14 amino acids. CDR3 amino acids: CASYLAGGSYGYTF. The CDR3 DNA reads as TGTGCCAGCTACCTAGCAGGGGGCTCGTATGGCTACACCTTC.